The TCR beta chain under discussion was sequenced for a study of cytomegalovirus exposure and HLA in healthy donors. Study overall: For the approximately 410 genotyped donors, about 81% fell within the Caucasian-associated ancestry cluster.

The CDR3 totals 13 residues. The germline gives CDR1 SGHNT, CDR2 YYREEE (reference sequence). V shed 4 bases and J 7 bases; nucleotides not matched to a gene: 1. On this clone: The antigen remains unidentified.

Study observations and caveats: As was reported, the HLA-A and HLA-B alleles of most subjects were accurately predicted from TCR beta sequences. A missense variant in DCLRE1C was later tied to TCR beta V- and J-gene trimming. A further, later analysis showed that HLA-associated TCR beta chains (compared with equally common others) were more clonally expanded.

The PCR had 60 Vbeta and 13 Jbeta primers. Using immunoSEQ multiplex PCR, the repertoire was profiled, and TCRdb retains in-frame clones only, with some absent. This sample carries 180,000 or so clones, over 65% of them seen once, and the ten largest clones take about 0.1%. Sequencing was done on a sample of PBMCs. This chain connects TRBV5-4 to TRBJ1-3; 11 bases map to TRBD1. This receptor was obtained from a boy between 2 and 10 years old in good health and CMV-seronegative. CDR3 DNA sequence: TGTGCCAGCAGCGGGGACAGGGGGAACACCATATATTTT. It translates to CASSGDRGNTIYF. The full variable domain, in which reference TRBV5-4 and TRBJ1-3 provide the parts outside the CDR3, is ETGVTQSPTHLIKTRGQQVTLRCSSQSGHNTVSWYQQALGQGPQFIFQYYREEENGRGNFPPRFSGLQFPNYSSELNVNALELDDSALYLCASSGDRGNTIYFGEGSWLTVV.